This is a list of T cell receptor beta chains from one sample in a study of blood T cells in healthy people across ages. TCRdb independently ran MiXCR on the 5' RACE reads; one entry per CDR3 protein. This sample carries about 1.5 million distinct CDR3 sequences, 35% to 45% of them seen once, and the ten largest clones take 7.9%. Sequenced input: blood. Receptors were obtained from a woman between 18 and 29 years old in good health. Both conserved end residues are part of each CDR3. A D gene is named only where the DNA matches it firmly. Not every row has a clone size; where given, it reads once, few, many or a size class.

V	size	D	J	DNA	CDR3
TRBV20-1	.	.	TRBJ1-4	TGCAGTGCCAAGTGGGCAACTAATGAAAAACTGTTTTTT	CSAKWATNEKLFF
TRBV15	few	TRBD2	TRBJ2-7	TGTGCCACCAGCAGAGATTTCAATAGCGGGGAGAATGAGCAGTACTTC	CATSRDFNSGENEQYF
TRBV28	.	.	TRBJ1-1	TGTGCCAGCAGTTTGATAGGAACTGAAGCTTTCTTT	CASSLIGTEAFF
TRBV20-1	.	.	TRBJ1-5	TGCAGTGCTCCCTACCAGCAGCCCCAGCATTTT	CSAPYQQPQHF
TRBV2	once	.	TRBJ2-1	TGTGCCAGCATCGAAGGAGGTCTTCAAGAGACCCAGTTCTTC	CASIEGGLQETQFF
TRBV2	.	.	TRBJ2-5	TGTGCCAGCAGTGGCGGGCCGGGGGTTCTGAACAATGAGCAGTACTTC	CASSGGPGVLNNEQYF
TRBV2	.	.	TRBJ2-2	TGTGCCAGCGTGGGTTTTCCAGACACCGGGGAGCTGTTTTTT	CASVGFPDTGELFF
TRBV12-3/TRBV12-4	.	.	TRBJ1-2	TGTGCCAGCAGTTTATATCTACGGGGCAACAACTATGGCTACACCTTC	CASSLYLRGNNYGYTF
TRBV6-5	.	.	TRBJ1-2	TGTGCCAGCAGACAAGCCCAGGGCAACTATGGCTACACCTTC	CASRQAQGNYGYTF
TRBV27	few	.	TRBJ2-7	TGTGCCAGCAGTCTAAACTCCGACCAAGAGCAGTACTTC	CASSLNSDQEQYF
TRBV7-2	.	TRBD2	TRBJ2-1	TGTGCCAGCAGCTCCCTGCTAGCGGGTGAGCAGTTCTTC	CASSSLLAGEQFF
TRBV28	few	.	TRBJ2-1	TGTGCCACCGTACCCGACCTCTACAATGAGCAGTTCTTC	CATVPDLYNEQFF
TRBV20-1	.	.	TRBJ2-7	TGCAGTGCCCCTGGGGCTGCACGATACGAGCAGTACTTC	CSAPGAARYEQYF
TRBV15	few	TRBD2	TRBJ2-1	TGTGCCACCAGCAGGGACGGGAGCGGGGGCCAAAATGAGCAGTTCTTC	CATSRDGSGGQNEQFF
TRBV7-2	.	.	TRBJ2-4	TGTGCCAGCAGCTTAGTAGACCGACCTAGATCCAATGAGCAGTACTTC	CASSLVDRPRSNEQYF
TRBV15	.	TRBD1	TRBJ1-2	TGTGCCGCCAGCAGTCAGGGGGGATATTATGGCTACACCTTC	CAASSQGGYYGYTF
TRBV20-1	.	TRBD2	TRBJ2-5	TGCAGTGCTCCTCTAGCGGGAGCAGAGACCCAGTACTTC	CSAPLAGAETQYF
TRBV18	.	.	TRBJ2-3	TGTGCCAGCTCACCCCCGGGACTTGGGGCCCCCACAGATACGCAGTATTTT	CASSPPGLGAPTDTQYF
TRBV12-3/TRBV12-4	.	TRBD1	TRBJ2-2	TGTGCCAGCAGTTCGGCACAGGGGGCCGGGGAGCTGTTTTTT	CASSSAQGAGELFF
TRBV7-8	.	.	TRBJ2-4	TGTGCCAGCAGCTTAGCGTCCAGGGTAGGGTCCAAAAACATTCGGTACTTC	CASSLASRVGSKNIRYF
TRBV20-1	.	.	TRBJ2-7	TGCAGTGCTAGAGATCCCCGGTACTTC	CSARDPRYF
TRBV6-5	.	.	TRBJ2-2	TGTGCCAGCAGGGAGTTCGCGGGGACCGGGGAGCTGTTTTTT	CASREFAGTGELFF
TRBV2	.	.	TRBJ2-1	TGTGCCAGCAGTAATGCGGGCCTCTCCTACAATGAGCAGTTCTTC	CASSNAGLSYNEQFF
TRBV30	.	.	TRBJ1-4	TGTGCCTGGACCTCCGGAAAGGAAATCGGCAGAATTGGTGAAAAACTGTTTTTT	CAWTSGKEIGRIGEKLFF
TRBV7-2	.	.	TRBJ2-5	TGTGCCAGCAGCTGGGCAGGGCTGGAGACCCAGTACTTC	CASSWAGLETQYF
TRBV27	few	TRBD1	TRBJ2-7	TGTGCCAGCAGTCCCCATCAGGGGGCTTGGTGGGGCGAGCAGTACTTC	CASSPHQGAWWGEQYF
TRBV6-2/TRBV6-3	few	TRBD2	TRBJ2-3	TGTGCCAGCGTCCCGGGACTAGCGGGAGGGACGCAGTATTTT	CASVPGLAGGTQYF
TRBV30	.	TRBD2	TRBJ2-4	TGTGCCTGGAGTGCGAGCGGGAGAGAAGAGCAGTACTTC	CAWSASGREEQYF
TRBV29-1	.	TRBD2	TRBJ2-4	TGCAGCGCCCGGGGGGGAGAAAACATTCAGTACTTC	CSARGGENIQYF
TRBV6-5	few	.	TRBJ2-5	TGTGCCAGCAACCACCCCGGGGACCAGTACTTC	CASNHPGDQYF
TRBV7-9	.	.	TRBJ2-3	TGTGCCAGCAGCTTAGCAGGGGGTCTGGCAGGTCGAGATACGCAGTATTTT	CASSLAGGLAGRDTQYF
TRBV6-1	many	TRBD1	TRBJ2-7	TGTGCCAGCAGGGCCGGGACAGGGAGCTACGAGCAGTACTTC	CASRAGTGSYEQYF
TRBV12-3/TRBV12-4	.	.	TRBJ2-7	TGTGCCAGCAGATACGGCCTATCGGGCGAGCAGTACTTC	CASRYGLSGEQYF
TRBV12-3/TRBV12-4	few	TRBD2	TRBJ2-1	TGTGCCAGCGGCGCTAGCGGGAGGGCCGCTGTTCAGTTCTTC	CASGASGRAAVQFF
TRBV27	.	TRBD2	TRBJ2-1	TGTGCCAGCAGTTTATCTGCGGCGGGAGCATCCGATGAGCAGTTCTTC	CASSLSAAGASDEQFF
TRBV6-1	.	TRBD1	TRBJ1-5	TGTGCCAGCAGACCGACAGGGATGGATCAGCCCCAGCATTTT	CASRPTGMDQPQHF
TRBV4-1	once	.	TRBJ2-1	TGCGCCAGCAGCCAGGCATTCCGTGAGCAGTTCTTC	CASSQAFREQFF
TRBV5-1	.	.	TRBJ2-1	TGCGCCAGCAGCTTGGCGGCCGGCAATTACAATGAGCAGTTCTTC	CASSLAAGNYNEQFF
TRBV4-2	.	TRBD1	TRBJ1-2	TGTGCCGGCAGCCGGGACAGGGGAAACTATGGCTACACCTTC	CAGSRDRGNYGYTF
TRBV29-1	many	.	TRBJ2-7	TGCAGCGTTGTTCAGCTCGGCGAGCAGTACTTC	CSVVQLGEQYF
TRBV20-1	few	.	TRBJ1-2	TGCAGTGCTATAGAGGATCCAAGTGGCTACACCTTC	CSAIEDPSGYTF
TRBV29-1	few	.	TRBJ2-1	TGCAGCGTTGATGGGGCGATAGGGTTCAGGGGCACCTACAATGAGCAGTTCTTC	CSVDGAIGFRGTYNEQFF
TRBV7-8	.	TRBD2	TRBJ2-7	TGTGCCAGCAGCACCCGGACTAGCGGGGATTACTACGAGCAGTACTTC	CASSTRTSGDYYEQYF
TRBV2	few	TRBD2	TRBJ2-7	TGTGCCAGCAGTGTTGAGGGAGCGGGAGGACTCAATGAGCAGTACTTC	CASSVEGAGGLNEQYF
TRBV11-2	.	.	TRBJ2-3	TGTGCCAGCAGGACGCTTGGGGGGGGCCTTGATACGCAGTATTTT	CASRTLGGGLDTQYF
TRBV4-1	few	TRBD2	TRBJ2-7	TGCGCCAGCAGCCAAGGCTTCCTAGCGGGAGCCCCTACCTCCGAGCAGTACTTC	CASSQGFLAGAPTSEQYF
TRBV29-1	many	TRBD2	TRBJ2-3	TGCAGCGTCCCGGGACTAAGCACAGATACGCAGTATTTT	CSVPGLSTDTQYF
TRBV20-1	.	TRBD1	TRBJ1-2	TGCAGTGCTAGGGCTACCGGGACAGGGAGTCGCTACACCTTC	CSARATGTGSRYTF
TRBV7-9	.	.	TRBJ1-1	TGTGCCAGCAGCTTACGGGGCCAGGGCGGATGGGGGAACACTGAAGCTTTCTTT	CASSLRGQGGWGNTEAFF
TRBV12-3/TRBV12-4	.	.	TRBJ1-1	TGTGCCAGCAGGGATGACAGAGACTCAGAAGCTTTCTTT	CASRDDRDSEAFF